This T cell receptor (beta chain) came from a study of monozygotic twins with inflammatory bowel disease. Study observations and caveats: Diversity of TCRbeta measured by inverse Simpson was lower in IBD patients than in healthy co-twins.

Comment on this clonotype: No antigen is known for it.

Germline V gene data show CDR1 as SGHNT and CDR2 as YYREEE (reference sequence). The CDR3 has 14 amino acids. Template switching was used to attach UMIs, which incorporated a 6-nucleotide sample barcode. With about 15 and 9 cycles respectively, two nested PCRs were carried out on TCRalpha and TCRbeta cDNA. TCRdb re-called the 5' RACE reads and shows each CDR3 protein once, DNA omitted. The sample holds fewer than 400,000 distinct CDR3 sequences. The chain couples TRBV5-4 to TRBJ1-4; checking the TCRdb D call of TRBD1 is not possible without DNA. The sample consisted of blood. The source is a human donor with ulcerative colitis or Crohn's disease, or a healthy co-twin of an affected twin (not recorded which). The CDR3 protein is CASSLQGKSEKLFF.